Reported below is one T cell receptor beta chain. The table lists this clonotype with many counts. Its antigen is still unknown. One base away there is no much larger clone; base qualities are not given. The data belong to a study of T cell repertoires in cytomegalovirus infection (dated by TCRdb to between 2019 and 2020). Background for the entire study: Donor HLA type was relevant to the analysis, because carriage of CMV infection together with the matching HLA type was indicated by public TCR beta signatures.

General conclusions and limits of the study: The ex vivo response was dominated by HLA-C-restricted CMV-specific TCR beta clonotypes, and the single most frequent clonotype in two of eight donors was supplied by these HLA-C-restricted clonotypes. In both this cohort and an independent approximately 350-donor cohort, the cumulative frequency of public TCR beta family members distinguished carriers of CMV infection plus the relevant HLA type.

Reads for this sample came from an Illumina HiSeq 1500. TCRdb reran the public reads through fastp at Q25 and MiXCR, keeping productive beta chains. All rows with the same CDR3 protein become a single entry with the most common DNA and genes. This sample gives roughly 230,000 distinct CDR3 sequences in total; over 20% of them show up just once. About 20% of the sample lies in the top ten. Including the terminal cysteine and phenylalanine, the CDR3 comprises 16 residues. The kept DNA is CDR3 alone, 48 bases in frame from the first base. Relative to germline, V is 2 bases shorter and J is 0 bases shorter, with 14 bases between their ends. Taken from the germline V gene, the CDR1 and CDR2 loops are SGHTA and FQGNSA.

This receptor chain uses TRBV7-2 and TRBJ2-7; a weak D assignment points to TRBD1 (6 bases agree). The material sequenced was CD8+ T cells from PBMCs. The sequence derives from a human donor in good health (CMV status not recorded). Some clones in this sample may be carry-over from other donors' samples. The CDR3 corresponds to CASSLNDRQPSYEQYF. DNA sequence: TGTGCCAGCAGCTTAAATGACAGGCAACCCTCCTACGAGCAGTACTTC.